This T cell receptor beta chain was documented in a study of blood T cells in healthy people across ages. It was with a sample-barcoded 5' primer and a J-beta primer mix that a second PCR of roughly 6 to 11 cycles was run. Every cDNA molecule carried a tag from a template-switch adaptor bearing 12 random nucleotides. Any given sample supplied a minimum of 2.5 million CDR3-containing paired-end reads. TCRdb processed the 5' RACE reads anew with MiXCR; each CDR3 protein has one entry. The data show about a million distinct CDR3 sequences, around two fifths seen once. This clonotype was seen only a few times. What it binds is not known. Study observations and caveats: A roughly linear fall in TCR beta diversity per million T cells was seen with increasing age.

Germline V gene lookup returns CDR1 SGHRS and CDR2 YFSETQ. The junction had 7 bases not matched to a gene; V was cut back by 1 base and J by 2 bases. The CDR3 is 17 amino acids. Each sample used at least 7 million PBMCs. The chain combines TRBV5-1 with TRBJ1-4; 8 bases agree with TRBD1. This sequence was found in a man between 18 and 35 years old in good health. What was sequenced was blood. The chain's CDR3 is CASSLIQRTGTNEKLFF. In DNA, the CDR3 is TGCGCCAGCAGCTTGATCCAACGGACAGGGACTAATGAAAAACTGTTTTTT.